These 26 T cell receptor beta chains were all obtained from the same sample, sequenced in a study of CD8+CD57+ T cells in acquired aplastic anemia. The sequenced patients had an expansion of CD8+CD57+ cells seen by flow cytometry. TCR beta VDJ and CDR3 profiling used genomic DNA as template. Each CDR3 protein is one row after TCRdb ran MiXCR on the reads. The sample has around 200,000 distinct CDR3 sequences; approximately 60% are singletons. Sequencing used sorted CD4+, CD8+, or CD8+CD57+ T cells (not recorded which) from PBMCs. These receptor sequences come from a human donor with aplastic anemia.

The J gene is TRBJ1-1, the V gene TRBV10-3; 8 bases match TRBD1. The CDR3 loop spans 14 amino acids. J gave up 1 base and V 7 bases, and 5 bases lay outside the gene matches. The germline V gene encodes CDR1 ENHRY and CDR2 SYGVKD. The CDR3 bases are TGTGCCATCACCCGGGACAGGACGAACACTGAAGCTTTCTTT. Translating it yields CAITRDRTNTEAFF.

The chain links TRBV20-1 to TRBJ2-3, with 16 nucleotides matching TRBD2. This CDR3 spans 18 amino acids. Germline CDR1 is DFQATT and CDR2 is SNEGSKA (reference sequence). Trimming took 6 bases from V and 1 from J; bases not matched to a gene: 10. DNA of the CDR3: TGCAGTGCAGCACTGGGACTAGCGGGGGGGCCTGGCACAGATACGCAGTATTTT. Translation: CSAALGLAGGPGTDTQYF.

The chain links TRBV9 to TRBJ1-6, with no clear D. Germline values: CDR1 SGDLS, CDR2 YYNGEE. V lost 1 base and J 5 bases, leaving 1 base between the germline ends. This CDR3 comprises 12 residues. The CDR3 loop is CASSVNNSPLHF. The CDR3 DNA is TGTGCCAGCAGCGTAAATAATTCACCCCTCCACTTT.

Only one count was recorded for this clonotype. This chain uses TRBV14 with TRBJ1-2; D is undetermined. CDR3 length equals 13 residues. Trimming removed 0 bases at V and 2 bases at J, with 4 bases between. CDR1 and CDR2 (germline): SGHDN, FVKESK. The CDR3 DNA reads as TGTGCCAGCAGCCAAGACATAAACTATGGCTACACCTTC. Translation: CASSQDINYGYTF. Full variable domain (missing parts from reference TRBV14 and TRBJ1-2): EAGVTQFPSHSVIEKGQTVTLRCDPISGHDNLYWYRRVMGKEIKFLLHFVKESKQDESGMPNNRFLAERTGGTYSTLKVQPAELEDSGVYFCASSQDINYGYTFGSGTRLTVV.

For the CDR3, the DNA is TGTGCCAGCAGCTTAACCTCAGGGGAAGACTATGGCTACACCTTC. It specifies CASSLTSGEDYGYTF. The chain is built from TRBV7-3 and TRBJ1-2; the D gene is possibly TRBD1 (6 bases). Germline-derived CDR1 and CDR2 are SGHTA and FQGTGA. The CDR3 totals 15 residues. V was clipped by 0 bases and J by 3 bases, with 11 bases between them. The entire variable domain, with the rest obtained from reference TRBV7-3 and TRBJ1-2, is as follows: GAGVSQTPSNKVTEKGKYVELRCDPISGHTALYWYRQSLGQGPEFLIYFQGTGAADDSGLPNDRFFAVRPEGSVSTLKIQRTERGDSAVYLCASSLTSGEDYGYTFGSGTRLTVV.

The chain combines TRBV7-9 with TRBJ2-6, with 7 nucleotides matching TRBD1. The V gene's germline CDR1 is SEHNR and CDR2 FQNEAQ (reference sequence). With 6 bases clipped from V and 0 bases from J, the junction kept 2 bases outside the gene matches. The CDR3 loop spans 15 amino acids. CDR3 sequence (DNA): TGTGCCAGCAGTGGACAGGTCTCTGGGGCCAACGTCCTGACTTTC. As protein: CASSGQVSGANVLTF.

The V call is TRBV5-6, the J call TRBJ2-2; either TRBD1 or TRBD2 may supply D (5 bases each). The germline V and J ends were trimmed by 0 bases and 4 bases, with 7 bases remaining between them. Germline loops: CDR1 SGHDT, CDR2 YYEEEE. The CDR3 has 14 amino acids. This CDR3 reads CASSLVGATGELFF. CDR3 in DNA: TGTGCCAGCAGCTTGGTCGGGGCCACCGGGGAGCTGTTTTTT.

The chain joins TRBV20-1 to TRBJ2-1, with TRBD2 identical over 7 bases. Unmatched junction bases numbered 9, after V lost 2 bases and J lost 8 bases. CDR1 and CDR2 (germline): DFQATT, SNEGSKA (reference sequence). The CDR3 loop spans 14 amino acids. In nucleotides, the CDR3 is TGCAGTGCTAGAAGGACTGGGGCGGGGGATGAGCAGTTCTTC. Translating gives CSARRTGAGDEQFF.

The chain is built from TRBV20-1 and TRBJ2-7; 7 bases are shared with TRBD1. Germline CDR1 DFQATT, CDR2 SNEGSKA (reference sequence). V shed 4 bases, J shed 0 bases, and the junction held 3 bases outside the gene matches. This CDR3 spans 13 amino acids. CDR3 sequence (DNA): TGCAGTGCTATACGGGACAGCTCCTACGAGCAGTACTTC. It specifies CSAIRDSSYEQYF.

The CDR3 bases are TGTGCCACCACGGGTGTGAGGGAGGTGGAAGAGACCCAGTACTTC. This translates into CATTGVREVEETQYF. V and J are TRBV7-8 and TRBJ2-5; D perhaps matches TRBD2 (6 bases). The CDR3 spans 15 residues. The germline V gene encodes CDR1 SGHVS and CDR2 FQNEAQ. Trimming removed 10 bases at V and 3 bases at J, with 21 bases between.

The chain employs TRBV2 and TRBJ2-1, with 13 bases matching TRBD2. Germline CDR1 SNHLY, CDR2 FYNNEI. The CDR3 totals 14 residues. V was pared by 7 bases and J by 9 bases, with 6 bases of the junction left unmatched. The CDR3 region has the DNA TGTGCCAGCACCAGACTAGCGGGAGGCGGTGAGCAGTTCTTC. It encodes CASTRLAGGGEQFF.

For this clonotype: A read error may account for a junction end that differs from germline. This chain uses TRBV9 with TRBJ2-3, with TRBD2 matching over 7 bases. Germline values: CDR1 SGDLS, CDR2 YYNGEE. The CDR3 extends over 14 amino acids. This CDR3 is CASSVVGGMDTQYF. In nucleotides, the CDR3 is TGTGCCAGCAGTGTAGTGGGGGGGATGGATACGCAGTATTTT.

This chain connects TRBV2 to TRBJ2-5, with TRBD2 matching over 14 bases. This CDR3 is 15 amino acids long. The V gene's germline CDR1 is SNHLY and CDR2 FYNNEI. V was clipped by 10 bases and J by 5 bases; unmatched bases: 9. The CDR3 DNA reads TGTGCCACCCGCCTGACTAGCGGGGGGGCTGAGACCCAGTACTTC. This codes for CATRLTSGGAETQYF.

The rearrangement joins TRBV7-9 to TRBJ1-2; D uncertain. CDR1 is SEHNR and CDR2 is FQNEAQ in the germline V gene (reference sequence). V lost 7 bases to trimming and J lost 7 bases, with 19 bases between them. The CDR3 is 14 residues long. This CDR3 is CASTSPGFGGGYTF. CDR3 DNA: TGTGCCAGCACCTCACCCGGTTTCGGCGGTGGCTACACCTTC.

The chain uses TRBV10-3 and TRBJ2-4, with TRBD2 identical over 13 bases. The trim removed 4 bases at V and 5 bases at J, leaving 2 bases unmatched. The CDR3 has 15 residues. From germline, CDR1 is ENHRY and CDR2 SYGVKD. This chain's CDR3 is CAISGTSGSQNIQYF. The CDR3 nucleotides are TGTGCCATCAGTGGGACTAGCGGGAGTCAAAACATTCAGTACTTC.

This chain uses TRBV7-2 with TRBJ2-3, with 10 bases lining up with TRBD2. With 5 bases clipped from V and 5 bases from J, the junction kept 4 bases outside the gene matches. This CDR3 comprises 14 residues. The V gene's germline CDR1 is SGHTA and CDR2 FQGNSA. The CDR3, as DNA: TGTGCCAGCAGCCCCCGACTAGCGGGAGATACGCAGTATTTT. It translates to CASSPRLAGDTQYF.

This chain connects TRBV6-1 to TRBJ2-2; 9 bases align to TRBD1. The CDR3 covers 15 residues. From germline, CDR1 is MNHNS and CDR2 SASEGT. V lost 7 bases and J lost 3; bases outside the gene matches: 6. The CDR3 DNA follows: TGTGCCAGCAAAACAGGGGGCGCGGACACCGGGGAGCTGTTTTTT. Translation: CASKTGGADTGELFF.

The V and J genes are TRBV19 and TRBJ2-5, with TRBD1 matching 9 bases. Trimming removed 6 bases from V and 3 bases from J; junction bases left unmatched: 5. This CDR3 has 14 amino acids. Germline CDR1 LNHDA, CDR2 SQIVND (reference sequence). This CDR3 is CASRRQGGKETQYF. Written as DNA, the CDR3 is TGTGCCAGTAGGAGACAGGGGGGGAAAGAGACCCAGTACTTC. The full variable domain, with the rest looked up from reference TRBV19 and TRBJ2-5, is DGGITQSPKYLFRKEGQNVTLSCEQNLNHDAMYWYRQDPGQGLRLIYYSQIVNDFQKGDIAEGYSVSREKKESFPLTVTSAQKNPTAFYLCASRRQGGKETQYFGPGTRLLVL.

This sequence joins TRBV10-2 and TRBJ2-5; D call uncertain. The V gene lost 7 bases and the J gene lost 5 bases, with 8 bases spanning the gap. The CDR3 is made up of 11 amino acids. The germline V gene has CDR1 WSHSY and CDR2 SAAADI. The CDR3 nucleotides read TGCGCCAGCAAAGGGTTGGAGACCCAGTACTTC. It translates to CASKGLETQYF.

The chain combines TRBV5-1 with TRBJ1-6, with D maybe TRBD1 (6 bases). V shed 1 base and J shed 10 bases, with 15 bases lying between them. Germline V lookup: CDR1 SGHRS, CDR2 YFSETQ. CDR3 length: 15 residues. Here the CDR3 reads CASSLYTGTRSPLHF. The CDR3 bases are TGCGCCAGCAGCTTGTATACAGGGACAAGGTCACCCCTCCACTTT.

This chain uses TRBV7-8 with TRBJ2-1; D gene uncertain. Per germline, CDR1 SGHVS and CDR2 FQNEAQ. The V end lost 2 bases, the J end lost 9 bases, and 17 bases lay between the germline ends. This CDR3 spans 15 amino acids. CDR3 DNA: TGTGCCAGCAGCTTATCGGTATCAGGTTTTATTGAGCAGTTCTTC. Encoded protein: CASSLSVSGFIEQFF.

The rearrangement links TRBV27 to TRBJ1-1; D gene uncertain. This CDR3 region has 14 residues. The germline V and J ends were trimmed by 5 bases and 1 base, with 11 bases remaining between them. Germline CDR1 and CDR2: MNHEY and SMNVEV (reference sequence). CDR3 residues: CASSPTAGNTEAFF. The CDR3 coding sequence is TGTGCCAGCAGTCCTACCGCGGGGAACACTGAAGCTTTCTTT.

This clonotype occurred a few times. The chain is built from TRBV7-9 and TRBJ1-2, with TRBD1 identical over 8 bases. This CDR3 contains 13 residues. V was pared by 6 bases and J by 2 bases, with 2 bases of the junction left unmatched. The germline V gene encodes CDR1 SEHNR and CDR2 FQNEAQ (reference sequence). CDR3 coding DNA: TGTGCCAGCAGGGGACAGGCCAACTATGGCTACACCTTC. Encoded protein: CASRGQANYGYTF.

This clonotype showed up just a few times. V usage is TRBV5-8 and J usage is TRBJ1-2; the match to TRBD1 covers 8 bases. The length of the CDR3 is 15 residues. Germline V gene data show CDR1 as SGHTS and CDR2 as YDEGEE. Trimming cost V 0 bases and J 4 bases; bases outside gene matches: 5. CDR3 loop: CASSLGQGKFYGYTF. CDR3 nucleotides: TGTGCCAGCAGCTTGGGACAGGGGAAGTTCTATGGCTACACCTTC. The whole variable domain, filled in from reference TRBV5-8 and TRBJ1-2, reads EAGVTQSPTHLIKTRGQQATLRCSPISGHTSVYWYQQALGLGLQFLLWYDEGEERNRGNFPPRFSGRQFPNYSSELNVNALELEDSALYLCASSLGQGKFYGYTFGSGTRLTVV.

A remark on this clonotype: A single base separates this from a much larger clone, so it may be a read error. The V call is TRBV2, the J call TRBJ2-7, with 8 bases identical to TRBD2. The CDR3 length is 14 residues. With 6 bases clipped from V and 2 bases from J, the junction kept 6 bases outside the gene matches. Germline CDR1 and CDR2: SNHLY and FYNNEI. The CDR3 DNA sequence: TGTGCCAGCAGACCGGGACTAGGGGCCTACGAGCAGTACTTC. Its translation: CASRPGLGAYEQYF. Supplemented by reference TRBV2 and TRBJ2-7, the full variable domain reads EPEVTQTPSHQVTQMGQEVILRCVPISNHLYFYWYRQILGQKVEFLVSFYNNEISEKSEIFDDQFSVERPDGSNFTLKIRSTKLEDSAMYFCASRPGLGAYEQYFGPGTRLTVT.

Notes on this clonotype: Compared with germline, one end of the junction differs, possibly owing to a read error. The chain couples TRBV24-1 to TRBJ2-2, with D possibly TRBD2 on 5 matching bases. The V gene's germline CDR1 is KGHDR and CDR2 SFDVKD. The length of the CDR3 is 16 residues. The CDR3 spells CATTYPDTSEHRGAVF. CDR3 DNA sequence: TGTGCCACCACCTACCCAGACACGAGCGAACACCGGGGAGCTGTTTTT.